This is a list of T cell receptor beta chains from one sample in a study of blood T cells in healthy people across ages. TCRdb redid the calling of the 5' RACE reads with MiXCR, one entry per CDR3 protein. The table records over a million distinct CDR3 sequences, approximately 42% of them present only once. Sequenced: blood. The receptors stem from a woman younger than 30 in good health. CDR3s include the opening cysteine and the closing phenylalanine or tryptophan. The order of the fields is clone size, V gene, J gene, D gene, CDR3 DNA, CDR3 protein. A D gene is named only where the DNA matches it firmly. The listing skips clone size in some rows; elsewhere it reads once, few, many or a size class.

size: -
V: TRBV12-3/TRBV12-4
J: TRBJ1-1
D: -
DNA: TGTGCCAGCGATTTCGGGGGGGAGAACACTGAAGCTTTCTTT
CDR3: CASDFGGENTEAFF

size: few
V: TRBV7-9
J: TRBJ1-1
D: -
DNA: TGTGCCAGCAACCCAGGGGTCCTGAACACTGAAGCTTTCTTT
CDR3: CASNPGVLNTEAFF

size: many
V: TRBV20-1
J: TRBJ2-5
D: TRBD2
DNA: TGCAGTGGAGGGACTAGCGCAGAGACCCAGTACTTC
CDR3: CSGGTSAETQYF

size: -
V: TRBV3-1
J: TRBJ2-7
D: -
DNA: TGTGCCAGCAGCCAAACCAGGGCGGGCGAGCAGTACTTC
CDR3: CASSQTRAGEQYF

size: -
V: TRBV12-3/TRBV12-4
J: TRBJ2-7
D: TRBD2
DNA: TGTGCCAGCAACTCCCTAGCGGGAGACTCCTACAATGAGCAGTACTTC
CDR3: CASNSLAGDSYNEQYF

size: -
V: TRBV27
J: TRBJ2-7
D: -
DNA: TGTGCCAGCAGTTTATTTTGGGACAACTCCTACGAGCAGTACTTC
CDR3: CASSLFWDNSYEQYF

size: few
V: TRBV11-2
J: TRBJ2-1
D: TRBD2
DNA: TGTGCCAGCAGCCTCCTAGCGGGGGGGGACTACAATGAGCAGTTCTTC
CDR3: CASSLLAGGDYNEQFF

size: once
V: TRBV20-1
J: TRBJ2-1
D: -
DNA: TGCAGTGCTAGTCAGGGGGGGGGATACAATGAGCAGTTCTTC
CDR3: CSASQGGGYNEQFF

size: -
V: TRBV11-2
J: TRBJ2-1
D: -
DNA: TGTGCCAGCAGCCTCTCGCCGGGGCAAAATGAGCAGTTCTTC
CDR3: CASSLSPGQNEQFF

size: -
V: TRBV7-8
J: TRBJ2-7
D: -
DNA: TGTGCCAGCAGCCCCCGGGACACAGCCTACGAGCAGTACTTC
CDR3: CASSPRDTAYEQYF

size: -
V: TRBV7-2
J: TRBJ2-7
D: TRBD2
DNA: TGTGCCAGCAGCTTAGGAACTAGCGGGAATTACGAGCAGTACTTC
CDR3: CASSLGTSGNYEQYF

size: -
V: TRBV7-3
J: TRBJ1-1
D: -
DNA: TGTGCCAGCAGCGCATACACCAACACTGAAGCTTTCTTT
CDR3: CASSAYTNTEAFF

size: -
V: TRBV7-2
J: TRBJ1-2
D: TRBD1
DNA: TGTGCCAGCACGATGGGACAGGGGCCCGGCTATGGCTACACCTTC
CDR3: CASTMGQGPGYGYTF

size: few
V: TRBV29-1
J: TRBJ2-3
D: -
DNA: TGCAGCGGTGCCAGGGGAGTTCCAGATACGCAGTATTTT
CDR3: CSGARGVPDTQYF

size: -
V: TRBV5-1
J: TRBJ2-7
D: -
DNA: TGCGCCAGCAGACCTGACAGGAAACCACGAGGCCTTAGCTCCTACGAGCAGTACTTC
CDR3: CASRPDRKPRGLSSYEQYF

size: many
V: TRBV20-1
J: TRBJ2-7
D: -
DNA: TGCAGTGCTAGAGGTGGGCCTACCTACGAGCAGTACTTC
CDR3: CSARGGPTYEQYF

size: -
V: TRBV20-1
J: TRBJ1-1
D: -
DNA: TGCGGTGCTAGGGACAAGAACACTGAAGCTTTCTTT
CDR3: CGARDKNTEAFF

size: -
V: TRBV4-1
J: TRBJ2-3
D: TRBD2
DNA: TGCGCCAGCAGCCAAGATTTGCCTAGCGGGAGTTTGCATACGCAGTATTTT
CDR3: CASSQDLPSGSLHTQYF

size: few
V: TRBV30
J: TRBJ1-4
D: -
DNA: TGTGCCTGGAGTGTGACAACTAATGAAAAACTGTTTTTT
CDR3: CAWSVTTNEKLFF

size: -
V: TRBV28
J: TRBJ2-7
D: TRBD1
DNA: TGTGCCAGCAGTTTCGGAGGGACAGGGGGCGCCTACGAGCAGTACTTC
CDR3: CASSFGGTGGAYEQYF

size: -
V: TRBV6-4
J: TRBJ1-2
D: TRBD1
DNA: TGTGCCAGCAGTGAAGGGGGACAGGGGATATATGGCTACACCTTC
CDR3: CASSEGGQGIYGYTF

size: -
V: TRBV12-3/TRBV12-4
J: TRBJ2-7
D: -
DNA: TGTGCCAGCAGCCTCATCGGGACTCTTCCCTACGAGCAGTACTTC
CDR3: CASSLIGTLPYEQYF

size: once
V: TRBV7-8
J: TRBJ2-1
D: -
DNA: TGTGCCAGCAGCCCGACCGGGACGGATCGGCAGTTCTTC
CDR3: CASSPTGTDRQFF

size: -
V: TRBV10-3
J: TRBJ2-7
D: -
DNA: TGTGCCACCAGAAATCGCTCGGGAGTCTACGAGCAGTACTTC
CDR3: CATRNRSGVYEQYF

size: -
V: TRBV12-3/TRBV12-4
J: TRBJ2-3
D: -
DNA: TGTGTCAGCAGTAACCCTAGAGCAGATACGCAGTATTTT
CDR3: CVSSNPRADTQYF

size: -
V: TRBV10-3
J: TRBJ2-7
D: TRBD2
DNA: TGTGCCATCAGTGAAAGGGTCCAATCACTAGCGGGAGGGAATCACGAGCAGTACTTC
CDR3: CAISERVQSLAGGNHEQYF

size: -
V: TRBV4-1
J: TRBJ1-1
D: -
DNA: TGCGCCAGCAGCCAAAGTTCGGCCTCGAACACTGAAGCTTTCTTT
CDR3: CASSQSSASNTEAFF

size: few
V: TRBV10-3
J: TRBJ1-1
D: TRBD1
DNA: TGTGCCATCAGTCCTCGGACAGGGAACACTGAAGCTTTCTTT
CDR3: CAISPRTGNTEAFF

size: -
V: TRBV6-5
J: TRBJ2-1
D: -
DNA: TGTGCCAGCAGTTACCCGAAAGATGGATCGAGCCTCGGAGGGATTAAGCAGTTCTTC
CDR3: CASSYPKDGSSLGGIKQFF

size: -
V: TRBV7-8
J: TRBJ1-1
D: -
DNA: TGTGCCAGCAGCTTAGGTTTGGGGGGCAGATACACTGAAGCTTTCTTT
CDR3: CASSLGLGGRYTEAFF

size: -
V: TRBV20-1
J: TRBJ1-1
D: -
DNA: TGCAGTGCTAGACTCCCCGGGGCCATGAACACTGAAGCTTTCTTT
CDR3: CSARLPGAMNTEAFF

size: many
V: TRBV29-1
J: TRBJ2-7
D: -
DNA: TGCAGCGTTGGTCCCCAGGGGGGATACGAGCAGTACTTC
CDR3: CSVGPQGGYEQYF

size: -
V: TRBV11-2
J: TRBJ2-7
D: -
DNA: TGTGTCAGCAGTTTAGGGTGGAGCACCTGCGAGCAGTACTTC
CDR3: CVSSLGWSTCEQYF

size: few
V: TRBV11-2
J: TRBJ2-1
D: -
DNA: TGTGCCAGCAGCTTAGATTGGCAGTTGCTAAATGAGCAGTTCTTC
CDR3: CASSLDWQLLNEQFF

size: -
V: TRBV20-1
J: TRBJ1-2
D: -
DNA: TGCAGTGCGACTTCACGGTCGGCCTATGGCTACACCTTC
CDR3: CSATSRSAYGYTF

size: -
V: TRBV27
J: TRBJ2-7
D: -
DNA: TGTGCCAGCGCGCCGACAGGCGTCAGCTCCTACGAGCAGTACTTC
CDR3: CASAPTGVSSYEQYF

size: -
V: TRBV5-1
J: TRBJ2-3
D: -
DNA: TGCGCCAGCAGCTTGGCCATTGGCCCAGATACGCAGTATTTT
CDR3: CASSLAIGPDTQYF

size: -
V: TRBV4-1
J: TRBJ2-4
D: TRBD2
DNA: TGCGCCAGCAGCCAGGGACTAGTGGACATTCAGTACTTC
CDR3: CASSQGLVDIQYF

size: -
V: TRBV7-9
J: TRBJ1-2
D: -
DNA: TGTGCCAGCAGCTCAAGAGGAGGGGCTCGTGGCTACACCTTC
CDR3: CASSSRGGARGYTF

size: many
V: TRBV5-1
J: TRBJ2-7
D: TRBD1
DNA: TGCGCCAGCAGCCTGGGACAGTTAAGCTACGAGCAGTACTTC
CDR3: CASSLGQLSYEQYF

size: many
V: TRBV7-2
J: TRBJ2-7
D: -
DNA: TGTGCCAGCAGCCCATATCCCGGGCCTACCTACGAGCAGTACTTC
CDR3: CASSPYPGPTYEQYF

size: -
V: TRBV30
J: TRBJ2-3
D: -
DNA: TGTGCCTGGAGCAGGTACACAGATACGCAGTATTTT
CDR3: CAWSRYTDTQYF

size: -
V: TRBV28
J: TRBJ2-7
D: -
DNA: TGTGCCAGCAGCCGGACTACCCCCGGGTCCCAGTACTTC
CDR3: CASSRTTPGSQYF

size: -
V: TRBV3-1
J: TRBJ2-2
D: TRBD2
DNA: TGTGCCAGCAACCAGCGGGAGAGCACCGGGGAGCTGTTTTTT
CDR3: CASNQRESTGELFF

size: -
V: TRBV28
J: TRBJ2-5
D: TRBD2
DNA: TGTGCCAGCAGCCCAGGGAGGGCGGTAGGAGAGACCCAGTACTTC
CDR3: CASSPGRAVGETQYF

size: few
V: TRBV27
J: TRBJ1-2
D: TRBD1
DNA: TGTGCCAGCAGTGTACAGGGGTCGAACTATGGCTACACCTTC
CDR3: CASSVQGSNYGYTF

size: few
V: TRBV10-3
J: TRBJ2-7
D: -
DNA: TGTGCCATCAGTAAGACGGGCTCCTACGAGCAGTACTTC
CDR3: CAISKTGSYEQYF

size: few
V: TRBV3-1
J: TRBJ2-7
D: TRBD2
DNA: TGTGCCAGCAGCCAAGGTCCCGCGGGGACTAGCGCCTACGAGCAGTACTTC
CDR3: CASSQGPAGTSAYEQYF

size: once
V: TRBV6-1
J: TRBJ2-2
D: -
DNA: TGTGCCAGCAGCCCTGAGCCGAACACCGGGGAGCTGTTTTTT
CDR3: CASSPEPNTGELFF

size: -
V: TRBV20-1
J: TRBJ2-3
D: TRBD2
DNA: TGCAGTGCTAGAGTCCCGCGGGAGAGCACAGATACGCAGTATTTT
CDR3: CSARVPRESTDTQYF

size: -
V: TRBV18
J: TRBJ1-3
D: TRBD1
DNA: TGTGCCAGCTCACCAACGGGACAGCGCTCTGGAAACACCATATATTTT
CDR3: CASSPTGQRSGNTIYF